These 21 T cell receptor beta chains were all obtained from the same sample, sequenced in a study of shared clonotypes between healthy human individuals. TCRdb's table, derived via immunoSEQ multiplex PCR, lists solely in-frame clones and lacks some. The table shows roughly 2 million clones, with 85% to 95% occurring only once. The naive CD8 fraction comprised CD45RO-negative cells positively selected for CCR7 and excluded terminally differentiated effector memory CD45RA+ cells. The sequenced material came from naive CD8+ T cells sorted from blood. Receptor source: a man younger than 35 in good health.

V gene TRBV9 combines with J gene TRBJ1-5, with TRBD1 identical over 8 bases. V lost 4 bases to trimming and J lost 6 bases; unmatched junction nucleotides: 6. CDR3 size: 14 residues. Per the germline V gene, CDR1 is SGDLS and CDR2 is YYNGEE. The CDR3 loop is CASSPTGAGQPQHF. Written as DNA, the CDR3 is TGTGCCAGCAGCCCGACAGGGGCGGGTCAGCCCCAGCATTTT. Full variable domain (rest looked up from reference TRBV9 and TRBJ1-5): DSGVTQTPKHLITATGQRVTLRCSPRSGDLSVYWYQQSLDQGLQFLIQYYNGEERAKGNILERFSAQQFPDLHSELNLSSLELGDSALYFCASSPTGAGQPQHFGDGTRLSIL.

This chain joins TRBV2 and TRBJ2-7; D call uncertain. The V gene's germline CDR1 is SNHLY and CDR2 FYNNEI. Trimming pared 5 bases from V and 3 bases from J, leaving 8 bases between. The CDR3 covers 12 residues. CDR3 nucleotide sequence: TGTGCCAGCAGTTACACATTCTACGAGCAGTACTTC. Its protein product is CASSYTFYEQYF.

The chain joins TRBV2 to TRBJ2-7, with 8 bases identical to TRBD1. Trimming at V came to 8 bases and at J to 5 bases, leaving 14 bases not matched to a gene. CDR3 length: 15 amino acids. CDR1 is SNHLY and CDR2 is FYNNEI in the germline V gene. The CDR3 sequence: CASEPHRGLVDEQYF. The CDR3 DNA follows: TGTGCCAGCGAACCGCACAGGGGGTTGGTTGACGAGCAGTACTTC.

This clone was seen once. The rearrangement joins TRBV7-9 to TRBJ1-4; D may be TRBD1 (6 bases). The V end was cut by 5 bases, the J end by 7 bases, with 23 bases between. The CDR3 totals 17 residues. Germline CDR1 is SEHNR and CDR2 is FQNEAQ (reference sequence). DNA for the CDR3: TGTGCCAGCAGCCCTCGTGAATGGGGGGGCGCGGGTGAAAAACTGTTTTTT. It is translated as CASSPREWGGAGEKLFF.

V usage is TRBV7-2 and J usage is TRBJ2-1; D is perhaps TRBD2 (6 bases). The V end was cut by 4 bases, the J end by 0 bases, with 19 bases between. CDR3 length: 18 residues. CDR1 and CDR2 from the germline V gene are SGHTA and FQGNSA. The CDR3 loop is CASSSLWAEEGSYNEQFF. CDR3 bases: TGTGCCAGCAGCTCCCTCTGGGCCGAGGAGGGCTCCTACAATGAGCAGTTCTTC.

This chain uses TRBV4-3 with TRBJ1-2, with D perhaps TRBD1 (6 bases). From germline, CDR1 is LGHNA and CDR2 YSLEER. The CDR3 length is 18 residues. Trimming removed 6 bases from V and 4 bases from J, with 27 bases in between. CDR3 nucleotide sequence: TGCGCCAGCAGTCACACCTCTCACAGGGAAGAGGGAATCTATGGCTACACCTTC. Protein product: CASSHTSHREEGIYGYTF.

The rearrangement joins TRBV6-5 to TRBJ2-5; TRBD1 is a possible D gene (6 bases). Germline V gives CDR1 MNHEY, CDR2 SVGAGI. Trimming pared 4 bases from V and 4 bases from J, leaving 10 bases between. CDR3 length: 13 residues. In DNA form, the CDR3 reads TGTGCCAGCAGTTTCAGGGGTGCAGAGACCCAGTACTTC. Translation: CASSFRGAETQYF.

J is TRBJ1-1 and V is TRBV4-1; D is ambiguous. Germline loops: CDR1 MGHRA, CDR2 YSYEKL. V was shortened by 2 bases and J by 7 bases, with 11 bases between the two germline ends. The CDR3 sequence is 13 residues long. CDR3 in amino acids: CASSQPADLEAFF. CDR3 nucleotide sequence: TGCGCCAGCAGCCAACCTGCAGACCTTGAAGCTTTCTTT.

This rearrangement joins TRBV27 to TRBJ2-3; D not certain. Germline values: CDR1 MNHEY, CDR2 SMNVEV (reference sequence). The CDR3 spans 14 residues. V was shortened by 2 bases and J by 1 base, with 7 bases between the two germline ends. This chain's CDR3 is CASSLDQGTDTQYF. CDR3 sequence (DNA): TGTGCCAGCAGTTTAGACCAGGGCACAGATACGCAGTATTTT.

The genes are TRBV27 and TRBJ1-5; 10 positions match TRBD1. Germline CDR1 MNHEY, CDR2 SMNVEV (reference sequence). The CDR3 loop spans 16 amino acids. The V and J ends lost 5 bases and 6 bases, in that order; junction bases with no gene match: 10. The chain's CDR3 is CASSALPGQGIQPQHF. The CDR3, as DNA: TGTGCCAGCAGTGCACTTCCGGGACAGGGGATTCAGCCCCAGCATTTT.

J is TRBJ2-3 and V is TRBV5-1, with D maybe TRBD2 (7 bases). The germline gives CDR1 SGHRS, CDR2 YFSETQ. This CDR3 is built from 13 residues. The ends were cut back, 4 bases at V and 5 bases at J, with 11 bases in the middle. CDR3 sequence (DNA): TGCGCCAGCAGCGGGGGGGCTGGAGATACGCAGTATTTT. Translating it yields CASSGGAGDTQYF. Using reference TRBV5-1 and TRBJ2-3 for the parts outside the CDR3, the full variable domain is KAGVTQTPRYLIKTRGQQVTLSCSPISGHRSVSWYQQTPGQGLQFLFEYFSETQRNKGNFPGRFSGRQFSNSRSEMNVSTLELGDSALYLCASSGGAGDTQYFGPGTRLTVL.

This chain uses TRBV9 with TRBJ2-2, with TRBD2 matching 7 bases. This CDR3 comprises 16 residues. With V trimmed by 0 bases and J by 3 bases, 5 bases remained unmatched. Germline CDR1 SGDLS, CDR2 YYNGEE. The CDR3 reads CASSVASSGYTGELFF. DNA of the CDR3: TGTGCCAGCAGCGTAGCTTCTAGCGGCTACACCGGGGAGCTGTTTTTT.

CDR3 nucleotides: TGTGCCAGCTCACCACAAAAGGTACTATCCTACGAGCAGTACTTC. It codes for CASSPQKVLSYEQYF. V usage is TRBV18 and J usage is TRBJ2-7; no reliable D call. This CDR3 spans 15 amino acids. From germline, CDR1 is KGHSH and CDR2 LQKENI. Trimming stripped 1 base from V and 1 base from J, with 11 bases between.

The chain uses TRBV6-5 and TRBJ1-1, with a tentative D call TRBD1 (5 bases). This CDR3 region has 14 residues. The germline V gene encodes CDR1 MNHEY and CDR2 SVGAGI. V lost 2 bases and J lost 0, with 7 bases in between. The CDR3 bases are TGTGCCAGCAGTTACGACAGAATGAACACTGAAGCTTTCTTT. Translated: CASSYDRMNTEAFF.

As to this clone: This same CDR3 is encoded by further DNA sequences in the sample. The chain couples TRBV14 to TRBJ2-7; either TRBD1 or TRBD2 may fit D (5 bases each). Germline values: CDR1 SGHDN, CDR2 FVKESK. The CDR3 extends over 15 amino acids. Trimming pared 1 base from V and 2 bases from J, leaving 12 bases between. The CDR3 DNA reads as TGTGCCAGCAGCCAAGCCGGGGCCCCTCCCTACGAGCAGTACTTC. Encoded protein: CASSQAGAPPYEQYF.

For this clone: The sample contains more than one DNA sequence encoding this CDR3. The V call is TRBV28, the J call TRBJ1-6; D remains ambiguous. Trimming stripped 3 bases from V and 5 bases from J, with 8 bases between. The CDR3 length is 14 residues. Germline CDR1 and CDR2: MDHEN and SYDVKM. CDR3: CASSLTGDNSPLHF. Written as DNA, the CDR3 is TGTGCCAGCAGTTTGACCGGGGATAATTCACCCCTCCACTTT.

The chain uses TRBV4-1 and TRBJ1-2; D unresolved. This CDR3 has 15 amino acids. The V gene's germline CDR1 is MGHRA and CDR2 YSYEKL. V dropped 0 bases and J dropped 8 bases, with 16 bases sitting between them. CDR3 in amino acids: CASSQETPSKEGYTF. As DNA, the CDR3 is TGCGCCAGCAGCCAAGAAACACCCAGCAAAGAGGGCTACACCTTC.

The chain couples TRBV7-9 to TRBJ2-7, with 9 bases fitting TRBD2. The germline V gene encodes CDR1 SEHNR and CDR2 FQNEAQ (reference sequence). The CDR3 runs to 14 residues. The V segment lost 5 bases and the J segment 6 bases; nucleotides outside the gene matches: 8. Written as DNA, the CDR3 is TGTGCCAGCAGCCTTGTAGCGGGAGAGAGCGAGCAGTACTTC. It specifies CASSLVAGESEQYF.

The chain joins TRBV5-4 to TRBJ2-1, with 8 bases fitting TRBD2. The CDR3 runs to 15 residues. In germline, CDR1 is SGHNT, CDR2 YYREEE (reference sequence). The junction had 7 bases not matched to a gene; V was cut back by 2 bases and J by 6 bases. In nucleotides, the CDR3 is TGTGCCAGCAGCTTTTGGTCGACTAGCGTCAATGAGCAGTTCTTC. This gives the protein CASSFWSTSVNEQFF.

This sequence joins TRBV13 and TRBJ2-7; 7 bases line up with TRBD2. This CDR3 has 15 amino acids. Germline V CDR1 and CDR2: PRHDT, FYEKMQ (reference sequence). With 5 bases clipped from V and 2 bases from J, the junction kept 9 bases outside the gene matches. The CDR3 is CASSQRASGPYEQYF. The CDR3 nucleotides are TGTGCCAGCAGCCAGCGCGCTAGCGGACCCTACGAGCAGTACTTC.

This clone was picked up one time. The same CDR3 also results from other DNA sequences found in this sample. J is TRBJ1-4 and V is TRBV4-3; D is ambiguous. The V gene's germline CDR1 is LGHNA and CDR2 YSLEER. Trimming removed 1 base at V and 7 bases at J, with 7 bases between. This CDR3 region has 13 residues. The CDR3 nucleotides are TGCGCCAGCAGCCAAGTCCGCGGTGAAAAACTGTTTTTT. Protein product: CASSQVRGEKLFF.